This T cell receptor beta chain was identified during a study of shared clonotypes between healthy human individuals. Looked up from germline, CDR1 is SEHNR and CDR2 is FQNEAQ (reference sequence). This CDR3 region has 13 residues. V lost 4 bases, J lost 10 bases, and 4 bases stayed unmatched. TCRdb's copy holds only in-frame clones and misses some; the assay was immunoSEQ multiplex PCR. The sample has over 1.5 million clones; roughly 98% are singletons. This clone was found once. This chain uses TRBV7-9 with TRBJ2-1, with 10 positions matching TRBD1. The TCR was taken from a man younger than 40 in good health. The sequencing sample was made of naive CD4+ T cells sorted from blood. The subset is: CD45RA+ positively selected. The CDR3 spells CASSSPGQGEQFF. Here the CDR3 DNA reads TGTGCCAGCAGCTCGCCGGGACAGGGGGAGCAGTTCTTC.